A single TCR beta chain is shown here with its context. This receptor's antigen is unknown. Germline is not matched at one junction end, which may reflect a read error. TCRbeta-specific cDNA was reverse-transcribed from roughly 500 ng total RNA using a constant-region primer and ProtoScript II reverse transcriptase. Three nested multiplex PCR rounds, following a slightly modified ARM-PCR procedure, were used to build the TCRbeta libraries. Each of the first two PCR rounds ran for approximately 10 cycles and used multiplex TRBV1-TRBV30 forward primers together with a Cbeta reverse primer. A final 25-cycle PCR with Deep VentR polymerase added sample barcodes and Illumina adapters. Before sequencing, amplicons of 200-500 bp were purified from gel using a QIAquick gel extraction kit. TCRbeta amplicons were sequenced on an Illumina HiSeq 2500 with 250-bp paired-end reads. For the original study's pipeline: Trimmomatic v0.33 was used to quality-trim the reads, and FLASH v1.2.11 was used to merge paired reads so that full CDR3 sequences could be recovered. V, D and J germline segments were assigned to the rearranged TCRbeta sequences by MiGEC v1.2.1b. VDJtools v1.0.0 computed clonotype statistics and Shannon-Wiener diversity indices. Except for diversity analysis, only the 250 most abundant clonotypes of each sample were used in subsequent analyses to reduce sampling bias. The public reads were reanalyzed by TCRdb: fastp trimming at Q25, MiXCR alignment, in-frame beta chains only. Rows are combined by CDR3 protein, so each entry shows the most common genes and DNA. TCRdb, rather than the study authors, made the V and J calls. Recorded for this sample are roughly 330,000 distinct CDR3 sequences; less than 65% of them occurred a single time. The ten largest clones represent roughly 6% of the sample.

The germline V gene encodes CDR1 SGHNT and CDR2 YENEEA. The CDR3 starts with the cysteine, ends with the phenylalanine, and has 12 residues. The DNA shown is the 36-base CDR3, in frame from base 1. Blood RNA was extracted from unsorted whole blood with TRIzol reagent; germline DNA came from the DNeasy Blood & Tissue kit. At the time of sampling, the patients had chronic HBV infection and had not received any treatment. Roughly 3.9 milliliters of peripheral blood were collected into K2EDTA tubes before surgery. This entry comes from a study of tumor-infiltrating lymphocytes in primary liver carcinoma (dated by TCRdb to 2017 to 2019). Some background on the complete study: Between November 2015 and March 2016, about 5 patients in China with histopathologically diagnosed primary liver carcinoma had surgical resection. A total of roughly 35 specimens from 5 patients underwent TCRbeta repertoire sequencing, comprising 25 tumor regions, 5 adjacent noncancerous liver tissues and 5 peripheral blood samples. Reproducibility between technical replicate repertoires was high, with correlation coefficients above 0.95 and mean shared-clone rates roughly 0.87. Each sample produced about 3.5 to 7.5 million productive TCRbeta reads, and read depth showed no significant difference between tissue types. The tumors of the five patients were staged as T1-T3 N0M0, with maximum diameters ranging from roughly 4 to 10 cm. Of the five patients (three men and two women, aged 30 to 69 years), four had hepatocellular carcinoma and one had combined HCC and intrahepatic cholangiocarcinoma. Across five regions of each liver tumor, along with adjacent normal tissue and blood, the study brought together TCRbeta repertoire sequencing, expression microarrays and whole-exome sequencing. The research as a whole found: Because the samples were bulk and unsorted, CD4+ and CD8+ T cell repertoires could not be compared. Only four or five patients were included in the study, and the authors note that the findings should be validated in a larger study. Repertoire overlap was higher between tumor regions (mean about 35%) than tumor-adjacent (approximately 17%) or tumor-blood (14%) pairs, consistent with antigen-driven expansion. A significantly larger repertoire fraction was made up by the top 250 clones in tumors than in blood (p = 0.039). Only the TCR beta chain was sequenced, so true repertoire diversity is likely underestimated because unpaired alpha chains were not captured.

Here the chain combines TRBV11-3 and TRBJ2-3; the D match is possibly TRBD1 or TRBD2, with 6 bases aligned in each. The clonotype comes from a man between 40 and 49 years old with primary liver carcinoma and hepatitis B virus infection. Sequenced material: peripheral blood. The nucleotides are TGTGCCATCAGCTTTGAGGGGGGTAAGCAGTATTTT. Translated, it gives CAISFEGGKQYF.